The 28 T cell receptor beta chains given below trace back to one sample, sequenced in a study of T cell repertoires in cytomegalovirus infection. These receptors have no identified antigens. One entry per CDR3 protein results from TCRdb running MiXCR on the reads. Of hundreds of thousands of distinct CDR3 sequences listed, approximately 31% are singletons. This specimen consisted of cultured CD8+ T cells from PBMCs, obtained from culture after CMV antigen stimulation. These receptors all stem from a human donor in good health (CMV status not recorded). Some clones in this sample may be carry-over from other donors' samples.

This chain joins TRBV9 and TRBJ1-2; D is uncertain. The CDR3 is made up of 13 amino acids. The V and J ends lost 6 bases and 8 bases respectively, with 17 bases between them. Germline V lookup: CDR1 SGDLS, CDR2 YYNGEE. The CDR3 sequence is CASMRGGLDGYTF. In nucleotides, the CDR3 is TGTGCCAGCATGCGCGGCGGGCTGGACGGCTACACCTTC.

This clonotype was found many times. The V gene is TRBV12-3 or TRBV12-4, the J gene TRBJ1-1; 7 bases are a match to TRBD1. V lost 3 bases to trimming and J lost 8 bases; unmatched junction nucleotides: 6. The length of the CDR3 is 13 residues. The CDR3 protein is CASSLRDSPEAFF. In nucleotides, the CDR3 is TGTGCCAGCAGTTTGAGGGACAGCCCCGAAGCTTTCTTT.

This chain joins TRBV11-2 and TRBJ1-6; no clear D gene. V lost 5 bases, J lost 10 bases, and 21 bases lay in between. This CDR3 region has 16 residues. Looked up from germline, CDR1 is SGHAT and CDR2 is FQNNGV. As DNA, the CDR3 is TGTGCCAGCAGCCGCTGGATTGTAGATATAATCTCACCCCTCCACTTT. It specifies CASSRWIVDIISPLHF.

The chain employs TRBV27 and TRBJ1-5; no reliable D call. Germline CDR1 and CDR2: MNHEY and SMNVEV (reference sequence). Trimming removed 2 bases from V and 8 bases from J, with 10 bases in between. The CDR3 has 13 residues. The CDR3 sequence: CASSLKARKPQHF. The CDR3, as DNA: TGTGCCAGCAGTTTAAAAGCCCGGAAGCCCCAGCATTTT.

This clonotype was seen many times. The J gene is TRBJ1-6, the V gene TRBV7-2; no definite D call. This CDR3 spans 15 amino acids. Germline CDR1 is SGHTA and CDR2 is FQGNSA. Trimming removed 4 bases at V and 8 bases at J, with 15 bases between. The CDR3 DNA follows: TGTGCCAGCAGCTCCGACCCCCGCATAGATTCACCCCTCCACTTT. It yields the protein CASSSDPRIDSPLHF.

This clonotype occurred a few times. The J gene is TRBJ1-1, the V gene TRBV6-2 or TRBV6-3; D perhaps matches TRBD1 (6 bases). CDR1 and CDR2 from the germline V gene are MNHEY and SVGEGT. The CDR3 has 15 amino acids. The V and J ends lost 5 bases and 1 base respectively, with 14 bases between them. CDR3 nucleotides: TGTGCCAGCAGTGGCGGGCAGGGGAAGAACACTGAAGCTTTCTTT. Translation: CASSGGQGKNTEAFF.

The V and J genes are TRBV10-3 and TRBJ2-1; D uncertain. Germline values: CDR1 ENHRY, CDR2 SYGVKD. There are 14 residues in the CDR3. Trimming took off 6 bases at V and 6 bases at J, with 15 bases between the two ends. Written as DNA, the CDR3 is TGTGCCATCAGAACCACACAGTCGGGCAATGAGCAGTTCTTC. Translated: CAIRTTQSGNEQFF.

This clonotype turned up a few times. The rearrangement uses TRBV19 and TRBJ2-2, with TRBD2 identical over 8 bases. Germline CDR1 is LNHDA and CDR2 is SQIVND (reference sequence). After removal of 7 bases from V and 5 bases from J, the junction contained 9 bases not matched to a gene. The CDR3 consists of 15 residues. In nucleotides, the CDR3 is TGTGCCAGTAAGGCAAGCGGGGGCCGTACCGGGGAGCTGTTTTTT. It yields the protein CASKASGGRTGELFF. The variable domain in full, with the rest retrieved from reference TRBV19 and TRBJ2-2, is DGGITQSPKYLFRKEGQNVTLSCEQNLNHDAMYWYRQDPGQGLRLIYYSQIVNDFQKGDIAEGYSVSREKKESFPLTVTSAQKNPTAFYLCASKASGGRTGELFFGEGSRLTVL.

CDR3 DNA sequence: TGTGCCAGCAGCTTGGGACTAGCGGGGGGGCATAACAATGAGCAGTTCTTC. As protein: CASSLGLAGGHNNEQFF. V is TRBV7-9 and J is TRBJ2-1; TRBD2 matches 16 bases. Losses at the gene ends were 3 bases for V and 5 bases for J; bases not matched to a gene: 4. Germline CDR1 and CDR2: SEHNR and FQNEAQ (reference sequence). The length of the CDR3 is 17 residues.

The CDR3 spells CASSYGIRSRSGNTIYF. CDR3 DNA sequence: TGTGCCAGCAGTTACGGGATCCGGAGCCGCTCTGGAAACACCATATATTTT. The rearrangement uses TRBV6-6 and TRBJ1-3; no clear D gene. Germline CDR1 reads MNHNY; CDR2 reads SVGAGI (reference sequence). V lost 2 bases and J 0 bases, leaving 14 bases between the germline ends. This CDR3 has 17 amino acids.

The V and J genes are TRBV6-2 or TRBV6-3 and TRBJ1-2, with D uncertain. Germline V gene lookup returns CDR1 MNHEY and CDR2 SVGEGT. The V end lost 4 bases, the J end lost 4 bases, and 10 bases lay between the germline ends. This CDR3 spans 13 amino acids. In DNA form, the CDR3 reads TGTGCCAGCAGTTCGGACGGGCCCTATGGCTACACCTTC. Protein product: CASSSDGPYGYTF.

V is TRBV15 and J is TRBJ2-6, with D hard to call. V was shortened by 3 bases and J by 0 bases, with 12 bases between the two germline ends. From germline, CDR1 is LNHNV and CDR2 YYDKDF (reference sequence). CDR3 length: 17 residues. CDR3 loop: CATSSGPSGSGANVLTF. The CDR3, as DNA: TGTGCCACCAGCAGTGGGCCCTCTGGCTCTGGGGCCAACGTCCTGACTTTC.

This clonotype was recorded a few times. This rearrangement joins TRBV12-3 or TRBV12-4 to TRBJ2-7, with D unresolved. The V and J ends lost 1 base and 0 bases respectively, with 10 bases between them. The CDR3 extends over 15 amino acids. The CDR3 bases are TGTGCCAGCAGTTTAGAAGGCCCTGTCTCCTACGAGCAGTACTTC. This codes for CASSLEGPVSYEQYF.

The table lists this clonotype with a few counts. This rearrangement joins TRBV7-2 to TRBJ2-1; D possibly corresponds to TRBD2 (5 bases). This CDR3 has 15 residues. Between the trimmed V and J ends, which lost 5 bases and 6 bases, there was a span of 17 bases. Germline lookup yields CDR1 SGHTA and CDR2 FQGNSA. Here the CDR3 reads CASSLDPTAGNEQFF. For the CDR3, the DNA is TGTGCCAGCAGCCTGGACCCTACGGCGGGCAATGAGCAGTTCTTC.

V usage is TRBV6-2 or TRBV6-3 and J usage is TRBJ1-5, with D tentatively TRBD1 (6 bases). The CDR3 contains 15 residues. V dropped 6 bases and J dropped 7 bases, with 19 bases sitting between them. The V gene's germline CDR1 is MNHEY and CDR2 SVGEGT. CDR3 sequence reads: CASSLLPGERQPQHF. In DNA, the CDR3 is TGTGCCAGCAGCCTTCTACCAGGGGAACGACAGCCCCAGCATTTT.

The rearrangement uses TRBV5-4 and TRBJ2-2; D might be TRBD1 (6 bases). Germline V lookup: CDR1 SGHNT, CDR2 YYREEE (reference sequence). CDR3 length equals 15 residues. V was clipped by 5 bases and J by 0 bases, with 11 bases between them. CDR3 protein: CASRSGVANTGELFF. The CDR3 bases are TGTGCCAGCAGGTCAGGGGTCGCGAACACCGGGGAGCTGTTTTTT.

With regard to this clonotype: Possible read error: a much larger clone is one base away. The J gene is TRBJ1-4, the V gene TRBV7-6, with D maybe TRBD1 (5 bases). The CDR3 has 15 residues. CDR1 SGHVS and CDR2 FNYEAQ come from the germline V gene. The DNA of the CDR3 is TGTGTCAGCAGCAACCAGGGTCCCACTAATGAAAAACTGTTTTTT. This codes for CVSSNQGPTNEKLFF. Complete variable domain (other parts from reference TRBV7-6 and TRBJ1-4): GAGVSQSPRYKVTKRGQDVALRCDPISGHVSLYWYRQALGQGPEFLTYFNYEAQQDKSGLPNDRFSAERPEGSISTLTIQRTEQRDSAMYRCVSSNQGPTNEKLFFGSGTQLSVL.

The CDR3 bases are TGTGCCAGTAGTATAGGTGGCCTGGGGGGCACTGAAGCTTTCTTT. Residues: CASSIGGLGGTEAFF. V is TRBV19 and J is TRBJ1-1, with D perhaps TRBD1 (5 bases). V lost 1 base, J lost 4 bases, and 13 bases lay in between. Germline V gene sequence: CDR1 LNHDA, CDR2 SQIVND (reference sequence). The CDR3 has 15 amino acids.

The chain recombines TRBV28 with TRBJ1-6; 7 bases agree with TRBD1. The CDR3 length is 13 residues. The V segment lost 8 bases and the J segment 10 bases; nucleotides outside the gene matches: 8. Looked up from germline, CDR1 is MDHEN and CDR2 is SYDVKM. This chain's CDR3 is CASSDRIHSPLHF. The CDR3 bases are TGTGCCAGCTCGGACAGGATCCACTCACCCCTCCACTTT.

This chain joins TRBV6-2 or TRBV6-3 and TRBJ2-3; 10 nucleotides agree with TRBD1. Germline CDR1 is MNHEY and CDR2 is SVGEGT. Losses at the gene ends were 2 bases for V and 3 bases for J; bases not matched to a gene: 5. The CDR3 has 16 amino acids. In DNA form, the CDR3 reads TGTGCCAGCAGTTACAGACAGGGGGCGCGGACAGATACGCAGTATTTT. Translating gives CASSYRQGARTDTQYF.

In this sample, this clonotype turned up many times. The V and J genes are TRBV7-2 and TRBJ2-5; 9 nucleotides match TRBD2. Looked up from germline, CDR1 is SGHTA and CDR2 is FQGNSA. The CDR3 length is 19 residues. Losses at the gene ends were 6 bases for V and 0 bases for J; bases not matched to a gene: 17. The chain's CDR3 is CASSLGNRLSSGDQETQYF. The DNA for the CDR3 is TGTGCCAGCAGTCTAGGCAACCGACTTTCTAGCGGGGACCAAGAGACCCAGTACTTC.

A word on this clonotype: The junction does not match germline at one end; this may be a read error. The chain uses TRBV4-1 and TRBJ1-1; D is unresolved. CDR1 is MGHRA and CDR2 is YSYEKL in the germline V gene. The CDR3 consists of 13 residues. The CDR3 spells CANSHPLDTEAFF. CDR3 nucleotide sequence: TGCGCCAACAGCCACCCTCTAGACACTGAAGCTTTCTTT.

The V call is TRBV12-3 or TRBV12-4, the J call TRBJ1-1; D may be TRBD1 (5 bases). The CDR3 totals 10 residues. Trimming pared 5 bases from V and 11 bases from J, leaving 9 bases between. The CDR3 reads CASSQGKAFF. CDR3 DNA sequence: TGTGCCAGCAGTCAGGGTAAGGCTTTCTTT.

V gene TRBV2 combines with J gene TRBJ1-4, with TRBD1 as a possible D gene (6 bases). The CDR3 is 15 amino acids. The germline gives CDR1 SNHLY, CDR2 FYNNEI. V shed 7 bases and J shed 6 bases, with 18 bases lying between them. The CDR3 loop is CASKAGERRDEKLFF. The DNA of the CDR3 is TGTGCCAGCAAAGCAGGGGAAAGGAGAGATGAAAAACTGTTTTTT. The full variable domain, its missing parts supplied by reference TRBV2 and TRBJ1-4, is EPEVTQTPSHQVTQMGQEVILRCVPISNHLYFYWYRQILGQKVEFLVSFYNNEISEKSEIFDDQFSVERPDGSNFTLKIRSTKLEDSAMYFCASKAGERRDEKLFFGSGTQLSVL.

This chain joins TRBV24-1 and TRBJ2-1; tentatively, D is TRBD2 (5 bases). The CDR3 totals 15 residues. Deletions cut 0 bases from V and 9 bases from J, with 14 bases between. Germline CDR1 and CDR2: KGHDR and SFDVKD. CDR3 DNA sequence: TGTGCCACCAGTGATTTGGGTTCGGGGAGCCCTGAGCAGTTCTTC. Its translation is CATSDLGSGSPEQFF.

This rearrangement joins TRBV20-1 to TRBJ2-7; tentative D call: TRBD2 (5 bases). CDR3 length equals 14 residues. Looked up from germline, CDR1 is DFQATT and CDR2 is SNEGSKA (reference sequence). The ends were cut back, 5 bases at V and 3 bases at J, with 17 bases in the middle. CDR3 DNA sequence: TGCAGTGCTTTCCCCGACACGGGGAGCTACGAGCAGTACTTC. It yields the protein CSAFPDTGSYEQYF.

This clonotype came up a few times. This chain uses TRBV7-8 with TRBJ1-1, with 7 bases lining up with TRBD1. There are 11 residues in the CDR3. After removal of 5 bases from V and 10 bases from J, the junction contained 4 bases not matched to a gene. From germline, CDR1 is SGHVS and CDR2 FQNEAQ. The CDR3 coding sequence is TGTGCCAGCAGCACAGGGGAGCGAGCTTTCTTT. It translates to CASSTGERAFF.

This clonotype was observed a few times. The genes are TRBV2 and TRBJ2-2, with a tentative D call TRBD2 (5 bases). Germline CDR1 is SNHLY and CDR2 is FYNNEI. The V end lost 8 bases, the J end lost 11 bases, and 15 bases lay between the germline ends. The length of the CDR3 is 12 residues. In DNA form, the CDR3 reads TGTGCCAGCCAGGCCTCGAGGGTTGAGCTGTTTTTT. It yields the protein CASQASRVELFF.